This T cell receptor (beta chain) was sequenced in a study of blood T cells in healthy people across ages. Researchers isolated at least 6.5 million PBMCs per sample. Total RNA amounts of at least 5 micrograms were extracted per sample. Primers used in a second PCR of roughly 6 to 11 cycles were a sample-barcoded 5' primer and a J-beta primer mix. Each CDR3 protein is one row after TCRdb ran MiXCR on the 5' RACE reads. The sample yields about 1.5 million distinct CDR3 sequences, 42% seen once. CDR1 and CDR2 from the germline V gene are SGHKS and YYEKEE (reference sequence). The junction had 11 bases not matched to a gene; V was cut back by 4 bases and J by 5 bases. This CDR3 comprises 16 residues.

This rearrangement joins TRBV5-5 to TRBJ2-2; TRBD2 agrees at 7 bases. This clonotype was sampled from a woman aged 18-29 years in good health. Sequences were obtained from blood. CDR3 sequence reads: CASSPRLERGTGELFF. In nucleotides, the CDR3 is TGTGCCAGCAGCCCCAGGTTGGAGCGGGGAACCGGGGAGCTGTTTTTT. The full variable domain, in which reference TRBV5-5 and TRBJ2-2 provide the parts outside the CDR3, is DAGVTQSPTHLIKTRGQQVTLRCSPISGHKSVSWYQQVLGQGPQFIFQYYEKEERGRGNFPDRFSARQFPNYSSELNVNALLLGDSALYLCASSPRLERGTGELFFGEGSRLTVL.